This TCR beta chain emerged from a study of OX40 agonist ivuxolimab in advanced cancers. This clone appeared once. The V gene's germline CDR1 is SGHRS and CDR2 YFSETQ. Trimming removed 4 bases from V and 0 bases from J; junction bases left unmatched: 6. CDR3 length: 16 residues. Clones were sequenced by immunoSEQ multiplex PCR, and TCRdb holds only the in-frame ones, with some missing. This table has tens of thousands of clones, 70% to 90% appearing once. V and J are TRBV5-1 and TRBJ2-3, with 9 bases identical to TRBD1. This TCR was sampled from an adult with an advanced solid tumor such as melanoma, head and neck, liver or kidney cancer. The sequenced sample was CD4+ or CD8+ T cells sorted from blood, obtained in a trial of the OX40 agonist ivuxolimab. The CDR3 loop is CASSISGTGSTDTQYF. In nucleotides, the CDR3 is TGCGCCAGCAGCATATCCGGGACAGGGAGCACAGATACGCAGTATTTT.